These 3 T cell receptor beta chains were all obtained from the same sample, sequenced in a study of blood T cell repertoires in COVID-19. The protocol was immunoSEQ multiplex PCR, while the TCRdb copy is restricted to in-frame clones and leaves out a portion. The sample yields 170,000 or so clones, roughly 86% seen once. Sequenced input: peripheral blood. The receptor set was obtained from a middle-aged man with active or convalescent COVID-19.

This rearrangement joins TRBV6-5 to TRBJ1-1; possibly TRBD1 for D (5 bases). This CDR3 has 13 residues. The V end was cut by 5 bases, the J end by 1 base, with 8 bases between. CDR1 and CDR2 from the germline V gene are MNHEY and SVGAGI. CDR3 region: CASSPGQNTEAFF. DNA of the CDR3: TGTGCCAGCAGTCCTGGACAGAACACTGAAGCTTTCTTT.

The V and J genes are TRBV24-1 and TRBJ1-5; no definite D call. The germline V gene has CDR1 KGHDR and CDR2 SFDVKD. The CDR3 contains 16 residues. The V end was cut by 2 bases, the J end by 0 bases, with 10 bases between. CDR3 bases: TGTGCCACCAGTGATTCCTCTACCTATAGCAATCAGCCCCAGCATTTT. It encodes CATSDSSTYSNQPQHF.

V and J are TRBV29-1 and TRBJ1-3; D is undetermined. This CDR3 contains 14 residues. Germline loops: CDR1 SQVTM, CDR2 ANQGSEA. The V and J ends lost 4 bases and 2 bases respectively, with 12 bases between them. In nucleotides, the CDR3 is TGCAGCGTTGCCGGACTGGGCGCTGGAAACACCATATATTTT. The encoded protein is CSVAGLGAGNTIYF.